The source of this T cell receptor (beta chain) is a study of blood T cells in healthy people across ages. This clonotype was counted a few times. A sample-barcoded 5' primer and a J-beta primer mix were used in a second PCR of roughly 7 to 11 cycles. TCRdb fed the 5' RACE reads into MiXCR, producing one record per CDR3 protein. This sample carries about 1.6 million distinct CDR3 sequences, about 35% of them seen once, and the ten largest clones take roughly 10%. The CDR3 has 16 residues. Germline loops: CDR1 SQVTM, CDR2 ANQGSEA. V was clipped by 4 bases and J by 7 bases, with 23 bases between them. The receptor comes from a woman between 25 and 40 years old in good health. This chain uses TRBV29-1 with TRBJ2-1; tentatively, D is TRBD2 (6 bases). The sequenced sample consisted of blood. CDR3 amino acids: CSVGGRTKPGANEQFF. CDR3 coding DNA: TGCAGCGTTGGGGGACGAACCAAACCGGGAGCAAATGAGCAGTTCTTC.